A single sample gave rise to the 27 T cell receptor beta chains below, sequenced in a study of T cell responses to AZD1222 COVID-19 vaccine. The assay was immunoSEQ multiplex PCR, and TCRdb's table has in-frame clones only and misses some. This sample has roughly 110,000 clones, with around 89% found just once. This specimen consisted of peripheral blood, obtained on day 0 of AZD1222 vaccination. Receptor source: an adult in good health.

The CDR3 protein is CASSPRGGNEQYF. CDR3 nucleotides: TGTGCCAGCAGCCCCAGGGGAGGTAATGAGCAGTACTTC. The chain is built from TRBV7-9 and TRBJ2-7; D assignment may be TRBD1 or TRBD2 (6 bases each). V was pared by 5 bases and J by 7 bases, with 15 bases between. The germline V gene has CDR1 SEHNR and CDR2 FQNEAQ (reference sequence). The length of the CDR3 is 13 residues.

This clone was seen only once. The chain links TRBV9 to TRBJ2-5; 8 nucleotides line up with TRBD1. CDR3 length equals 13 residues. In germline, CDR1 is SGDLS, CDR2 YYNGEE. The V segment lost 4 bases and the J segment 4 bases; nucleotides outside the gene matches: 3. CDR3 DNA: TGTGCCAGCAGCCCTACAGGGGGAGAGACCCAGTACTTC. Protein: CASSPTGGETQYF.

V and J are TRBV7-8 and TRBJ2-7; TRBD2 is a possible D gene (7 bases). CDR1 is SGHVS and CDR2 is FQNEAQ in the germline V gene. V was trimmed by 5 bases and J by 4 bases, leaving 15 bases between them. CDR3 length: 14 amino acids. CDR3 DNA sequence: TGTGCCAGCAGCCCGAGGGGGGGCACATACGAGCAGTACTTC. Translating it yields CASSPRGGTYEQYF.

This clone occurred once. The V gene is TRBV10-3, the J gene TRBJ2-6; 10 nucleotides align to TRBD1. The CDR3 sequence is 17 residues long. Losses at the gene ends were 4 bases for V and 4 bases for J; bases not matched to a gene: 7. Germline V gives CDR1 ENHRY, CDR2 SYGVKD. The CDR3 DNA reads as TGTGCCATCAGTGCCGGGACAGGGGTAGCGGGGGCCAACGTCCTGACTTTC. Translating it yields CAISAGTGVAGANVLTF.

The chain uses TRBV19 and TRBJ2-3, with 10 bases aligning to TRBD2. Germline CDR1 and CDR2: LNHDA and SQIVND (reference sequence). The CDR3 is 16 amino acids. J gave up 3 bases and V 4 bases, and 7 bases lay outside the gene matches. In nucleotides, the CDR3 is TGTGCCAGTAGTACTTCAGCGGGAGGGGCGACAGATACGCAGTATTTT. It encodes CASSTSAGGATDTQYF. The entire variable domain, with the rest obtained from reference TRBV19 and TRBJ2-3, is as follows: DGGITQSPKYLFRKEGQNVTLSCEQNLNHDAMYWYRQDPGQGLRLIYYSQIVNDFQKGDIAEGYSVSREKKESFPLTVTSAQKNPTAFYLCASSTSAGGATDTQYFGPGTRLTVL.

The sample holds a few counts of this clone. The gene calls are TRBV18 and TRBJ2-6; TRBD1 aligns across 9 bases. J was trimmed by 0 bases and V by 1 base; bases with no gene match: 4. The CDR3 totals 18 residues. From germline, CDR1 is KGHSH and CDR2 LQKENI. The CDR3 DNA is TGTGCCAGCTCACCACGGGGACAGGGACCCTCTGGGGCCAACGTCCTGACTTTC. This translates into CASSPRGQGPSGANVLTF. Together with reference TRBV18 and TRBJ2-6, the CDR3 gives the full variable domain: NAGVMQNPRHLVRRRGQEARLRCSPMKGHSHVYWYRQLPEEGLKFMVYLQKENIIDESGMPKERFSAEFPKEGPSILRIQQVVRGDSAAYFCASSPRGQGPSGANVLTFGAGSRLTVL.

The chain is built from TRBV2 and TRBJ1-6; D remains unclear. The CDR3 has 15 residues. Trimming left V 6 bases short and J 0 bases short, with 9 bases between. CDR1 and CDR2 from the germline V gene are SNHLY and FYNNEI. In nucleotides, the CDR3 is TGTGCCAGCAGCGGGGTTAGCTCCTATAATTCACCCCTCCACTTT. Its protein is CASSGVSSYNSPLHF.

The chain links TRBV10-3 to TRBJ1-2; no definite D call. The germline V gene encodes CDR1 ENHRY and CDR2 SYGVKD. Trimming shortened V by 4 bases and J by 2 bases, and 8 bases separated the two germline ends. CDR3 length: 13 amino acids. Written as DNA, the CDR3 is TGTGCCATCAGTGGGCAGCCCAACTATGGCTACACCTTC. This sequence encodes CAISGQPNYGYTF.

The V gene is TRBV3-1 (or the pseudogene TRBV3-2), the J gene TRBJ2-3; 8 positions agree with TRBD2. This CDR3 has 18 amino acids. V lost 1 base, J lost 2 bases, and 11 bases stayed unmatched. Germline CDR1 LGHDT, CDR2 YNNKEL (reference sequence). CDR3 nucleotide sequence: TGTGCCAGCAGCCAAGTCCACCCACTAGCGGCCCCCACAGATACGCAGTATTTT. It specifies CASSQVHPLAAPTDTQYF.

V usage is TRBV27 and J usage is TRBJ2-1; 9 bases match TRBD2. The CDR3 sequence is 15 residues long. V was clipped by 2 bases and J by 6 bases; unmatched bases: 5. Germline CDR1 reads MNHEY; CDR2 reads SMNVEV (reference sequence). The CDR3 spells CASSLNSGSTNEQFF. The CDR3 nucleotides are TGTGCCAGCAGTTTAAATAGCGGGAGCACCAATGAGCAGTTCTTC.

J is TRBJ2-1 and V is TRBV6-2 or TRBV6-3; D gene ambiguous. Per germline, CDR1 MNHEY and CDR2 SVGEGT. This CDR3 has 13 amino acids. The V end lost 2 bases, the J end lost 7 bases, and 9 bases lay between the germline ends. The CDR3 loop reads CASSYISGNEQFF. DNA for the CDR3: TGTGCCAGCAGTTACATCTCCGGTAATGAGCAGTTCTTC.

This clone was detected only a few times. One end of the junction is discordant with germline, which a read error may explain. Other DNA sequences in this sample translate to the same CDR3. The chain employs TRBV7-3 and TRBJ1-1; TRBD1 is a possible D gene (6 bases). Germline V gene data show CDR1 as SGHTA and CDR2 as FQGTGA. The CDR3 consists of 15 residues. The CDR3 sequence: CASSLTGGPNTEAFF. The CDR3 bases are TGTGCCAGCAGCCTAACCGGGGGCCCGAACACTGAAGCTTTCTTT.

J is TRBJ2-7 and V is TRBV28; 13 bases are a match to TRBD2. The V and J ends lost 4 bases and 3 bases, in that order; junction bases with no gene match: 12. The V gene's germline CDR1 is MDHEN and CDR2 SYDVKM. CDR3 length equals 18 residues. This chain's CDR3 is CASSSGTSGAAVNYEQYF. For the CDR3, the DNA is TGTGCCAGCAGTTCGGGGACTAGCGGGGCGGCGGTAAACTACGAGCAGTACTTC.

The chain couples TRBV5-4 to TRBJ2-2; 7 nucleotides agree with TRBD2. Germline-derived CDR1 and CDR2 are SGHNT and YYREEE (reference sequence). V was clipped by 1 base and J by 4 bases; unmatched bases: 1. CDR3 length: 14 residues. CDR3 protein: CASSLIAGTGELFF. CDR3 coding DNA: TGTGCCAGCAGCTTGATAGCGGGCACCGGGGAGCTGTTTTTT.

CDR3 sequence (DNA): TGTGCCAGTAGTCCGGGACAAGGAAAGACTAGCTCCTACAATGAGCAGTTCTTC. Its translation is CASSPGQGKTSSYNEQFF. The J gene is TRBJ2-1, the V gene TRBV19; the D call may be TRBD1 or TRBD2 (6 bases each). V lost 5 bases to trimming and J lost 0 bases, with 20 bases between them. This CDR3 is built from 18 residues. Germline V gene lookup returns CDR1 LNHDA and CDR2 SQIVND (reference sequence).

This chain uses TRBV4-3 with TRBJ1-2, with 9 bases that match TRBD1. The CDR3 is 15 residues long. CDR1 and CDR2 from the germline V gene are LGHNA and YSLEER. The trim removed 0 bases at V and 4 bases at J, leaving 3 bases unmatched. Written as DNA, the CDR3 is TGCGCCAGCAGCCAAGACCCGGGACAGGGCTATGGCTACACCTTC. This sequence encodes CASSQDPGQGYGYTF.

This rearrangement joins TRBV4-3 to TRBJ2-3, with 10 bases lining up with TRBD2. Trimming cost V 3 bases and J 3 bases; bases outside gene matches: 3. CDR1 is LGHNA and CDR2 is YSLEER in the germline V gene. The CDR3 consists of 15 residues. The CDR3 bases are TGCGCCAGCAGCCAGAGAGCGGGAGGGACAGATACGCAGTATTTT. Protein product: CASSQRAGGTDTQYF.

There are a few counts of this clone. The chain carries TRBV19 and TRBJ2-7; 7 bases line up with TRBD2. The V gene end was trimmed by 1 base and the J gene end by 5 bases; junction bases not matched to a gene: 11. The CDR3 loop spans 16 amino acids. Looked up from germline, CDR1 is LNHDA and CDR2 is SQIVND (reference sequence). The CDR3 sequence: CASSIGTPGGLNEQYF. For the CDR3, the DNA is TGTGCCAGTAGTATAGGAACCCCGGGAGGCCTGAACGAGCAGTACTTC.

This chain joins TRBV28 and TRBJ2-7, with no clear D. Per germline, CDR1 MDHEN and CDR2 SYDVKM. The CDR3 covers 17 residues. V lost 3 bases to trimming and J lost 0 bases, with 18 bases between them. DNA for the CDR3: TGTGCCAGCAGTTTGCCCTCGTTGGAGAATCCCTCCTACGAGCAGTACTTC. Amino acids: CASSLPSLENPSYEQYF.

The CDR3 nucleotides read TGCAGCGTTGAAAGGGCCGGACAGGGGGTAGGCGAGCAGTACTTC. This translates into CSVERAGQGVGEQYF. The J gene is TRBJ2-7, the V gene TRBV29-1; 10 bases fit TRBD1. V dropped 2 bases and J dropped 6; count of bases not matched to a gene: 10. Germline V gene lookup returns CDR1 SQVTM and CDR2 ANQGSEA. The CDR3 consists of 15 residues.

The rearrangement uses TRBV29-1 and TRBJ1-6; D is possibly TRBD1 (5 bases). The germline V gene encodes CDR1 SQVTM and CDR2 ANQGSEA. CDR3 length equals 13 residues. Trimming took off 0 bases at V and 7 bases at J, with 7 bases between the two ends. CDR3 bases: TGCAGCGTTGAAGATGGGGGGAATTCACCCCTCCACTTT. Translating gives CSVEDGGNSPLHF.

This chain links TRBV5-1 with TRBJ2-1; 8 nucleotides align to TRBD1. The CDR3 totals 15 residues. Germline V gene sequence: CDR1 SGHRS, CDR2 YFSETQ. The V and J ends lost 2 bases and 10 bases, in that order; junction bases with no gene match: 11. The CDR3: CASSFEGQGSREQFF. DNA of the CDR3: TGCGCCAGCAGCTTTGAAGGACAGGGATCCCGGGAGCAGTTCTTC. Using reference TRBV5-1 and TRBJ2-1 for the parts outside the CDR3, the full variable domain is KAGVTQTPRYLIKTRGQQVTLSCSPISGHRSVSWYQQTPGQGLQFLFEYFSETQRNKGNFPGRFSGRQFSNSRSEMNVSTLELGDSALYLCASSFEGQGSREQFFGPGTRLTVL.

V usage is TRBV7-2 and J usage is TRBJ1-1; D gene ambiguous. The V gene's germline CDR1 is SGHTA and CDR2 FQGNSA. This CDR3 spans 14 amino acids. The V end lost 1 base, the J end lost 5 bases, and 11 bases lay between the germline ends. The DNA of the CDR3 is TGTGCCAGCAGCTTAGTTGGGGAAAGTACTGAAGCTTTCTTT. The encoded protein is CASSLVGESTEAFF.

V gene TRBV27 combines with J gene TRBJ1-5; D gene ambiguous. In germline, CDR1 is MNHEY, CDR2 SMNVEV (reference sequence). The V gene lost 5 bases and the J gene lost 0 bases, with 11 bases spanning the gap. The CDR3 is made up of 15 amino acids. CDR3 sequence (DNA): TGTGCCAGCAGTGGGTTGGGTAATAGCAATCAGCCCCAGCATTTT. Protein sequence: CASSGLGNSNQPQHF.

This clone has just a few counts. This chain links TRBV12-3 or TRBV12-4 with TRBJ1-5; D not resolved. With 2 bases removed from V and 2 bases from J, the gap between germline ends came to 1 base. CDR3 length equals 12 residues. In DNA, the CDR3 is TGTGCCAGCAGTTTACGCAATCAGCCCCAGCATTTT. The encoded protein is CASSLRNQPQHF.

The CDR3 protein is CASSPLEEAGELFF. The CDR3 DNA reads TGTGCCAGCTCACCATTAGAAGAGGCCGGGGAGCTGTTTTTT. The chain recombines TRBV18 with TRBJ2-2; D call uncertain. The germline CDR1 and CDR2 sequences are KGHSH and LQKENI. The CDR3 is 14 amino acids. V was trimmed by 2 bases and J by 6 bases, leaving 10 bases between them.

This chain links TRBV19 with TRBJ2-1; 9 bases fit TRBD2. This CDR3 is 16 amino acids long. V shed 4 bases and J 0 bases; nucleotides not matched to a gene: 4. Looked up from germline, CDR1 is LNHDA and CDR2 is SQIVND (reference sequence). The DNA for the CDR3 is TGTGCCAGTAGTAACCGACTAGCGGCCTCCTACAATGAGCAGTTCTTC. It codes for CASSNRLAASYNEQFF.